A selection of T cell receptor beta chains follows, all from one sample in a study of CD8+CD57+ T cells in acquired aplastic anemia. Each CDR3 protein gets one entry after TCRdb re-called the reads with MiXCR. The table shows about 400,000 distinct CDR3 sequences, with around 72% occurring only once. The sample consisted of sorted CD4+, CD8+, or CD8+CD57+ T cells (not recorded which) from PBMCs. The receptors come from a human donor in good health, serving as a control. The CDR3 runs from the conserved cysteine through the conserved F or W. The order of the fields is clone size, V gene, J gene, D gene, CDR3 protein, CDR3 DNA. D genes are given only for firm matches. The size entry is marked missing in some rows and otherwise reads once, few, many or a size class.

.	TRBV25-1	TRBJ1-1	.	CASSEGDAWEREAFF	TGTGCCAGCAGTGAGGGGGACGCCTGGGAACGGGAAGCTTTCTTT
.	TRBV2	TRBJ1-2	TRBD1	CASTQTGSNYGYTF	TGTGCCAGCACCCAGACAGGGTCTAACTATGGCTACACCTTC
.	TRBV11-3	TRBJ1-2	.	CASSRERQFYGYTF	TGTGCCAGCAGCCGCGAGAGGCAGTTCTATGGCTACACCTTC
many	TRBV9	TRBJ2-1	.	CASSPSGSYNEQFF	TGTGCCAGCAGCCCAAGTGGTTCCTACAATGAGCAGTTCTTC
.	TRBV7-8	TRBJ1-3	.	CASSQDRGRGRGVSGNTICF	TGTGCCAGCAGCCAAGATCGGGGACGGGGCCGTGGAGTCTCTGGAAACACCATATGTTTT
many	TRBV5-1	TRBJ2-3	TRBD1	CASSYSPTGDPDTQYF	TGCGCCAGCAGCTACTCACCGACAGGGGATCCAGATACGCAGTATTTT
once	TRBV12-3/TRBV12-4	TRBJ1-1	.	CASGGRGTEAFF	TGTGCCAGCGGGGGTAGGGGAACTGAAGCTTTCTTT
many	TRBV13	TRBJ2-7	TRBD1	CASSEGAIPYEQYF	TGTGCCAGCAGCGAGGGGGCCATTCCCTACGAGCAGTACTTC
.	TRBV4-2	TRBJ2-1	.	CASSPLGQSSYNEQFF	TGTGCCAGCAGCCCTTTGGGGCAGAGCTCCTACAATGAGCAGTTCTTC
.	TRBV27	TRBJ1-4	.	CASSLRGGEREKLFF	TGTGCCAGCAGTTTAAGGGGGGGAGAAAGGGAAAAACTGTTTTTT
once	TRBV5-4	TRBJ2-3	.	CASSPRTADTQYF	TGTGCCAGCAGCCCACGGACAGCAGATACGCAGTATTTT
.	TRBV7-2	TRBJ2-7	.	CASSLVPGGGYEQYF	TGTGCCAGCAGCTTAGTGCCAGGAGGTGGCTACGAGCAGTACTTC
few	TRBV20-1	TRBJ1-1	.	CSARHVQGSTEAFF	TGCAGTGCTAGACACGTCCAGGGGAGTACTGAAGCTTTCTTT
.	TRBV7-9	TRBJ2-7	.	CASSLGSGYFNEKYF	TGTGCCAGCAGCCTAGGCTCGGGGTACTTCAATGAAAAATACTTC
many	TRBV5-1	TRBJ1-2	.	CASSLDGREVPYGYTF	TGCGCCAGCAGCTTGGATGGCAGGGAAGTGCCATATGGCTACACCTTC
.	TRBV15	TRBJ2-5	TRBD1	CASGRDRQGTQHF	TGTGCCAGCGGACGGGACAGACAAGGGACCCAGCACTTC
.	TRBV7-3	TRBJ2-1	.	CASSQMVGSNEQSF	TGTGCCAGCAGCCAGATGGTGGGGTCCAATGAGCAGTCCTTC
many	TRBV4-2	TRBJ1-5	.	CASSQAGPRDNQPQHF	TGTGCCAGCAGCCAAGCGGGACCCAGGGACAATCAGCCCCAGCATTTT
.	TRBV6-9	TRBJ1-2	.	CASSPQGTNYGYTF	TGTGCCAGCTCCCCGCAGGGTACCAACTATGGCTACACCTTC
once	TRBV7-9	TRBJ1-2	.	CASSLDGCGARGYGYTF	TGTGCCAGCAGCTTGGACGGTTGCGGGGCACGAGGTTATGGCTACACCTTC
.	TRBV12-2	TRBJ1-5	.	CASRQGQPQHF	TGTGCAAGTCGCCAAGGGCAGCCCCAGCATTTT
.	TRBV5-1	TRBJ2-7	.	CASSWSGLDEREQYF	TGTGCCAGCAGCTGGAGCGGCCTCGATGAGCGCGAGCAGTACTTC